This TCR beta chain was recovered during a study of Graves' ophthalmopathy and Graves' hyperthyroidism. None of the included patients had other autoimmune diseases, uncontrolled infections, pregnancy or lactation, as these led to exclusion. Amplified material comprised TCR beta CDR3 regions derived from RNA transcripts. Investigators did first-round RT-PCR with HTBI primers, then second-round multiplex PCR. TCRdb passed the multiplex PCR reads through MiXCR, listing each CDR3 protein once. This sample carries 500,000 to 800,000 distinct CDR3 sequences, about two fifths of them seen once, and the ten largest clones take around 3%. The ends lost 9 bases at V and 8 bases at J; junction bases unmatched: 7. This CDR3 region has 13 residues. Germline loops: CDR1 LNHDA, CDR2 SQIVND (reference sequence).

V usage is TRBV19 and J usage is TRBJ1-4; 9 bases are shared with TRBD1. The sequence was obtained from an adult man with Graves' ophthalmopathy. Sequences were obtained from peripheral blood. The CDR3 coding sequence is TGTGCCAGCACCGGGACAGGGAGCGAAAAACTGTTTTTT. As protein: CASTGTGSEKLFF.